Listed below are T cell receptor beta chains from one sample, sequenced in a study of T-cell reconstitution after alpha-beta-depleted transplantation in children. TCRdb analysed the PCR reads with MiXCR anew, one entry per CDR3 protein. The sample lists some 390,000 distinct CDR3 sequences, around 21% occurring once. The material sequenced was PBMCs from the stem cell graft donor, taken from the stem cell graft. The receptors here all came from a human donor who donated a stem cell graft to a child with acute myeloid leukemia. CDR3s include the opening cysteine and the closing phenylalanine or tryptophan. The D gene is left open where the match is weak. Clone size is given for some rows only: seen once, a few or many times, or a class if the clone is expanded.

TRBJ1-1	-	TRBV12-3/TRBV12-4	12	many	CASSFTPTEAFF	TGTGCCAGCAGTTTCACACCCACAGAAGCTTTCTTT
TRBJ1-4	-	TRBV5-8	12	few	CASSDWTEKLFF	TGTGCCAGCAGCGATTGGACAGAAAAGCTGTTTTTT
TRBJ2-3	-	TRBV7-6	11	-	CASSLGTTQYF	TGTGCCAGCAGCTTAGGGACTACGCAGTATTTT
TRBJ1-4	TRBD1	TRBV23-1	15	-	CASQDRGSPNEKLFF	TGCGCCAGCCAGGACAGGGGATCTCCGAATGAAAAACTGTTTTTT
TRBJ2-1	-	TRBV6-1	19	-	CASSQTPPFGAEGYNEQFF	TGTGCCAGCAGTCAAACCCCCCCTTTTGGGGCGGAAGGCTACAATGAGCAGTTCTTC
TRBJ2-2	-	TRBV12-3/TRBV12-4	17	many	CASSFLKGLGETGELFF	TGTGCCAGCAGTTTCCTGAAGGGACTCGGTGAGACCGGGGAGCTGTTTTTT
TRBJ2-7	-	TRBV20-1	15	-	CSVALGSGGGYEQYF	TGCAGTGTAGCTCTGGGTAGCGGTGGTGGCTACGAGCAGTACTTC
TRBJ1-1	-	TRBV29-1	14	-	CSGKDRPGATEAFF	TGCAGCGGGAAGGACCGCCCTGGAGCCACTGAAGCTTTCTTT
TRBJ1-6	-	TRBV7-2	12	-	CATTGFNSPLHF	TGTGCCACCACCGGTTTTAATTCACCCCTCCACTTT
TRBJ2-7	TRBD2	TRBV12-3/TRBV12-4	16	-	CASTDPGTSGSYEQYF	TGTGCCAGCACCGACCCCGGGACTAGCGGGAGTTACGAGCAGTACTTC
TRBJ2-5	-	TRBV20-1	14	many	CSAEPGPRQETQYF	TGCAGTGCCGAACCGGGACCAAGACAAGAGACCCAGTACTTC
TRBJ1-2	-	TRBV27	14	few	CASSLSAAGYGYTF	TGTGCCAGCAGTTTATCGGCGGCAGGATATGGCTACACCTTC
TRBJ2-7	-	TRBV4-1	15	few	CASSQEVRASYEQYF	TGCGCCAGCAGCCAAGAGGTGAGGGCTTCCTACGAGCAGTACTTC
TRBJ2-2	-	TRBV12-3/TRBV12-4	16	few	CASRNDRDSLTGELFF	TGTGCCAGCAGAAACGATCGGGACTCGCTCACCGGGGAGCTGTTTTTT
TRBJ1-1	-	TRBV4-2	16	few	CASSQGGREANTEAFF	TGTGCCAGCAGCCAAGGCGGGCGGGAGGCGAACACTGAAGCTTTCTTT
TRBJ2-4	TRBD1	TRBV28	15	-	CASSSTGVLKNIQYF	TGTGCCAGCAGTTCCACAGGGGTACTCAAAAACATTCAGTACTTC
TRBJ2-1	TRBD2	TRBV29-1	14	many	CSSESRLAYNEQFF	TGCAGCTCGGAATCGAGACTAGCTTACAATGAGCAGTTCTTC
TRBJ2-7	TRBD2	TRBV20-1	14	-	CCAQSGNQYYEQYF	TGCTGTGCACAGAGCGGGAACCAGTACTACGAGCAGTACTTC
TRBJ2-2	-	TRBV4-2	15	many	CASSFQQGDTGELFF	TGTGCCAGCAGTTTCCAACAGGGAGACACCGGGGAGCTGTTTTTT
TRBJ1-1	TRBD1	TRBV20-1	15	few	CSAFDRAYSNTEAFF	TGCAGTGCCTTCGACAGGGCTTACTCGAACACTGAAGCTTTCTTT
TRBJ1-1	-	TRBV12-3/TRBV12-4	15	-	CASSLTVGMNTEAFF	TGTGCCAGCAGTTTAACCGTAGGTATGAACACTGAAGCTTTCTTT
TRBJ1-6	-	TRBV5-6	15	-	CASSLQQGLFSPLHF	TGTGCCAGCAGCTTGCAGCAGGGGTTATTCTCACCCCTCCACTTT
TRBJ2-2	TRBD1	TRBV20-1	15	few	CSARTGRAGSGELFF	TGCAGTGCACGGACAGGACGGGCTGGGAGCGGGGAGCTGTTTTTT
TRBJ2-7	-	TRBV5-1	12	few	CASSLKGDEQYF	TGCGCCAGCAGCTTGAAGGGGGACGAGCAGTACTTC
TRBJ2-3	-	TRBV6-5	13	many	CASSYRVPDTQYF	TGTGCCAGCAGTTACAGGGTCCCAGATACGCAGTATTTT
TRBJ2-7	TRBD2	TRBV5-6	13	many	CASSKGLALEQYF	TGTGCCAGCAGCAAGGGACTAGCGCTCGAGCAGTACTTC
TRBJ1-4	-	TRBV29-1	12	many	CSVGHTNEKLFF	TGCAGCGTTGGACACACTAATGAAAAACTGTTTTTT
TRBJ1-1	TRBD1	TRBV12-3/TRBV12-4	13	-	CASRLTGDQEAFF	TGTGCCAGCAGGCTGACAGGGGACCAAGAAGCTTTCTTT
TRBJ2-7	-	TRBV7-2	12	-	CASSFSAYEQYF	TGTGCCAGCAGCTTTTCAGCCTACGAGCAGTACTTC
TRBJ1-2	-	TRBV28	14	few	CASSLPGQPYGYTF	TGTGCCAGCAGTTTACCAGGGCAACCCTATGGCTACACCTTC
TRBJ2-7	-	TRBV6-1	15	-	CASSTNFGLAYEQYF	TGTGCCAGCAGTACGAATTTTGGGCTCGCCTACGAGCAGTACTTC